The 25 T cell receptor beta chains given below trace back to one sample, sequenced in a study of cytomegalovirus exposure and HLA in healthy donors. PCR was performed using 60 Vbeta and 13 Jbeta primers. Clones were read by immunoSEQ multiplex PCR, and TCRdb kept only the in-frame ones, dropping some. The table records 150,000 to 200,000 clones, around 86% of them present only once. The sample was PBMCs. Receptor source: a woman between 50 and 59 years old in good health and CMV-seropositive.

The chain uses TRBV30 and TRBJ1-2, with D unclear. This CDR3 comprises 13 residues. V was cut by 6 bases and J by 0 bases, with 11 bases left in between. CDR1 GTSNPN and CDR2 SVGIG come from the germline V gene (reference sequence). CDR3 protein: CACTGRANYGYTF. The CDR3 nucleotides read TGTGCCTGTACGGGGAGGGCTAACTATGGCTACACCTTC.

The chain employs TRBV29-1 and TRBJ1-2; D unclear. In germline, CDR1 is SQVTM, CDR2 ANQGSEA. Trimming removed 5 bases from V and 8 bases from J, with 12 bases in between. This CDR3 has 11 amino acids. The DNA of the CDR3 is TGCAGCGTTTCTGGCCTTTACGGCTACACCTTC. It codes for CSVSGLYGYTF. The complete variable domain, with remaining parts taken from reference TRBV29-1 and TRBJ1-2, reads SAVISQKPSRDICQRGTSLTIQCQVDSQVTMMFWYRQQPGQSLTLIATANQGSEATYESGFVIDKFPISRPNLTFSTLTVSNMSPEDSSIYLCSVSGLYGYTFGSGTRLTVV.

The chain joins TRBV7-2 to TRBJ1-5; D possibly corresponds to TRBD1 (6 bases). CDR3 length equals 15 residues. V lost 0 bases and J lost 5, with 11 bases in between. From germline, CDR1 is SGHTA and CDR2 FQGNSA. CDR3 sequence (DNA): TGTGCCAGCAGCTTAGCGCAAGGGGGAGATCAGCCCCAGCATTTT. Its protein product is CASSLAQGGDQPQHF.

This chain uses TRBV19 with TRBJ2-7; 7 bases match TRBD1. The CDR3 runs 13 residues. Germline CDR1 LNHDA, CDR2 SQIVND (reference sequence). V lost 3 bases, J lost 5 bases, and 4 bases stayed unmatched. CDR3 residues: CASSIGTVDEQYF. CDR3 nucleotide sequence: TGTGCCAGTAGTATTGGGACAGTCGACGAGCAGTACTTC.

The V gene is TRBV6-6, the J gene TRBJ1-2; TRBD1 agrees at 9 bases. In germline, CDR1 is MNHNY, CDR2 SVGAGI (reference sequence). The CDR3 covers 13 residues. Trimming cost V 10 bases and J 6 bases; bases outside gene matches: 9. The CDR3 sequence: CATRRDRVNGYTF. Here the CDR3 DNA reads TGTGCCACCCGGCGGGACAGGGTGAATGGCTACACCTTC.

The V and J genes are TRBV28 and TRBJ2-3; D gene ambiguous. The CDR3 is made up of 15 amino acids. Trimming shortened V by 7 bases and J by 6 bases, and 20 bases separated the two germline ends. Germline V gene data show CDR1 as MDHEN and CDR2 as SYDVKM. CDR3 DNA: TGTGCCAGCACTCCTACGGTCACACGACACGATACGCAGTATTTT. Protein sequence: CASTPTVTRHDTQYF.

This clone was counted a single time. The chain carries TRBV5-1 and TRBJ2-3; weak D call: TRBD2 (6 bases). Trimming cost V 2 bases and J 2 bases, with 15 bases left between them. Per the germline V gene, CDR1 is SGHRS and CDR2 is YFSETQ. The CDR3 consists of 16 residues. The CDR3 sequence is CASSFGGTLLTDTQYF. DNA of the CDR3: TGCGCCAGCAGCTTCGGGGGAACCCTACTCACAGATACGCAGTATTTT.

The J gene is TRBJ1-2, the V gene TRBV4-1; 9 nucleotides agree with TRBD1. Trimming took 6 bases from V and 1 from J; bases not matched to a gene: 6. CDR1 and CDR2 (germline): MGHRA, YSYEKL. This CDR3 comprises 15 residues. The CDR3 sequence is CASRDDRGGNYGYTF. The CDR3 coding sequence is TGCGCCAGCAGAGACGACAGGGGGGGTAACTATGGCTACACCTTC.

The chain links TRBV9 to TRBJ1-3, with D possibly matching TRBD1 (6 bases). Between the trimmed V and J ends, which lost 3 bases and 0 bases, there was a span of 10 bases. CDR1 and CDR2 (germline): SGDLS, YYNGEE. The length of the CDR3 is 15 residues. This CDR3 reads CASSAKGDSGNTIYF. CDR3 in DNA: TGTGCCAGCAGCGCCAAGGGGGACTCTGGAAACACCATATATTTT.

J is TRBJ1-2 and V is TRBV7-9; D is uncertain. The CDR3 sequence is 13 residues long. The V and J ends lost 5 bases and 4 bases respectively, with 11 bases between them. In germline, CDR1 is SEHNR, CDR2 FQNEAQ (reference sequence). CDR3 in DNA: TGTGCCAGCAGCCTCCTCGGTGGCTATGGCTACACCTTC. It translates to CASSLLGGYGYTF. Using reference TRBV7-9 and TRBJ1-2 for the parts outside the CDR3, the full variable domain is DTGVSQNPRHKITKRGQNVTFRCDPISEHNRLYWYRQTLGQGPEFLTYFQNEAQLEKSRLLSDRFSAERPKGSFSTLEIQRTEQGDSAMYLCASSLLGGYGYTFGSGTRLTVV.

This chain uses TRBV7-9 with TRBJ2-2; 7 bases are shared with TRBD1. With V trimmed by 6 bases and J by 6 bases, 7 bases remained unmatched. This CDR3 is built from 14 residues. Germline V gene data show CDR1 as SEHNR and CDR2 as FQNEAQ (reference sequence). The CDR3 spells CASSSTGVAGELFF. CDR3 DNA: TGTGCCAGCAGTTCTACAGGGGTGGCCGGGGAGCTGTTTTTT.

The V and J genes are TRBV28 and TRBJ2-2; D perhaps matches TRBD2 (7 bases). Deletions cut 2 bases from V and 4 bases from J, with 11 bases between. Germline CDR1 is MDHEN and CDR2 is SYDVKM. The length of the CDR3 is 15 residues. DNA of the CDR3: TGTGCCAGCAGTTTAGCGGGGGCTTCCACCGGGGAGCTGTTTTTT. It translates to CASSLAGASTGELFF.

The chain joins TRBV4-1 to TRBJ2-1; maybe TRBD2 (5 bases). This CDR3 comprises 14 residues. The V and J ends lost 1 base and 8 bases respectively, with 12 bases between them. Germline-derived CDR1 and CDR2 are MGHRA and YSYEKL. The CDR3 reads CASSQGTAPDEQFF. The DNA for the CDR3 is TGCGCCAGCAGCCAAGGGACTGCACCCGATGAGCAGTTCTTC.

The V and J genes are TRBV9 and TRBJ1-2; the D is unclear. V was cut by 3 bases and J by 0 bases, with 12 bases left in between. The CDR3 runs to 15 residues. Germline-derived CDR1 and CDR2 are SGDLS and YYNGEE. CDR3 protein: CASSGGSTPNYGYTF. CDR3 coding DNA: TGTGCCAGCAGCGGAGGGTCGACCCCTAACTATGGCTACACCTTC.

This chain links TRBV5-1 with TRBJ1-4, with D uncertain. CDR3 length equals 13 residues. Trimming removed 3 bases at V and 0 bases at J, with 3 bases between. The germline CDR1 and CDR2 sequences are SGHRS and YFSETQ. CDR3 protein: CASSSATNEKLFF. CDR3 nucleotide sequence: TGCGCCAGCAGCTCTGCAACTAATGAAAAACTGTTTTTT.

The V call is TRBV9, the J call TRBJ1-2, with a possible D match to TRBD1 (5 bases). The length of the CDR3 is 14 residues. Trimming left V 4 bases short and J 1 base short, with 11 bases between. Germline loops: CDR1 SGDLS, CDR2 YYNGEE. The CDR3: CASSPGTGNYGYTF. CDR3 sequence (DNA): TGTGCCAGCAGCCCCGGGACTGGTAACTATGGCTACACCTTC.

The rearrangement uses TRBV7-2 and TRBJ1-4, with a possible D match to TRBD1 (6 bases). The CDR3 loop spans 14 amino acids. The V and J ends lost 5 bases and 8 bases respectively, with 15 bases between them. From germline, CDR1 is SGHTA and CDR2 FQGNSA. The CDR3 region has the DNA TGTGCCAGCAGCCTACAGGGTTGGCAGGAAAAACTGTTTTTT. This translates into CASSLQGWQEKLFF. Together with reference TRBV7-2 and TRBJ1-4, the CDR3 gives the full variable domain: GAGVSQSPSNKVTEKGKDVELRCDPISGHTALYWYRQSLGQGLEFLIYFQGNSAPDKSGLPSDRFSAERTGGSVSTLTIQRTQQEDSAVYLCASSLQGWQEKLFFGSGTQLSVL.

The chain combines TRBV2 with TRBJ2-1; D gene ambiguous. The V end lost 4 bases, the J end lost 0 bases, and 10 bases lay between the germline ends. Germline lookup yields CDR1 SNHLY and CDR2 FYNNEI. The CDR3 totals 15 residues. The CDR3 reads CASSGSASSYNEQFF. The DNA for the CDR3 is TGTGCCAGCAGTGGCAGCGCGAGCTCCTACAATGAGCAGTTCTTC.

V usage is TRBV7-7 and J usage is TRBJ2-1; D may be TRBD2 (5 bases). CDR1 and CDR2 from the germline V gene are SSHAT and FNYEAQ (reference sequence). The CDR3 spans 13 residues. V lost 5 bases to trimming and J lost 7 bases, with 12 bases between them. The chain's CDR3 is CASSPQTGNEQFF. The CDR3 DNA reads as TGTGCCAGCAGCCCCCAGACGGGGAATGAGCAGTTCTTC.

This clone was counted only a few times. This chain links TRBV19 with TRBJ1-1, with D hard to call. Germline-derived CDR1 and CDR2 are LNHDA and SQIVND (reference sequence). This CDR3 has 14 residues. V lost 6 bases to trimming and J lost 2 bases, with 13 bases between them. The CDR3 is CASRSGGANTEAFF. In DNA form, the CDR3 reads TGTGCCAGTAGATCGGGAGGAGCTAACACTGAAGCTTTCTTT.

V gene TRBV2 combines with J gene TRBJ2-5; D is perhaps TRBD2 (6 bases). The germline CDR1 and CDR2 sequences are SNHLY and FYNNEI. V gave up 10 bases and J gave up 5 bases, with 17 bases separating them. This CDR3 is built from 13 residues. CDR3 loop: CATKSSGGETQYF. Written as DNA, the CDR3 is TGTGCCACTAAGTCGTCTGGGGGGGAGACCCAGTACTTC.

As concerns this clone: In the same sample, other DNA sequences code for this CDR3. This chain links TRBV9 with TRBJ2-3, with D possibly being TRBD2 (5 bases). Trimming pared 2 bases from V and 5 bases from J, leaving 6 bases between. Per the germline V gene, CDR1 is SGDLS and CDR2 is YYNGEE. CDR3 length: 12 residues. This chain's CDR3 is CASSVEGDTQYF. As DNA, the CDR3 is TGTGCCAGCAGCGTTGAGGGAGATACGCAGTATTTT.

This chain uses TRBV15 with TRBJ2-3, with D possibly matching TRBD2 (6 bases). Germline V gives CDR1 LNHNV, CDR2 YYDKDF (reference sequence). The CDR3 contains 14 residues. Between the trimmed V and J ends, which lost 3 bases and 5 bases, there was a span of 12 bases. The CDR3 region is CATSSLFGRDTQYF. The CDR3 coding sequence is TGTGCCACCAGCAGCCTATTCGGGAGAGATACGCAGTATTTT.

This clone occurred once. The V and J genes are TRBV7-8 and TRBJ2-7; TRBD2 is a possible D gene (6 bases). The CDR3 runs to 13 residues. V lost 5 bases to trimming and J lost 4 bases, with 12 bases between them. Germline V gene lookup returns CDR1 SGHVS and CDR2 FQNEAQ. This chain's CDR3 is CASSHSGSYEQYF. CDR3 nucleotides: TGTGCCAGCAGCCATTCCGGGAGTTACGAGCAGTACTTC.

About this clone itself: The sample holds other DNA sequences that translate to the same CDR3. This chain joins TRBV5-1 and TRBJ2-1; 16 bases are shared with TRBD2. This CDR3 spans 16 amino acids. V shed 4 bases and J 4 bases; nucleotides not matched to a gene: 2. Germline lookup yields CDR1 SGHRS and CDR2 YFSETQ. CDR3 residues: CASSPGLAGGYNEQFF. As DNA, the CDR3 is TGCGCCAGCAGCCCGGGACTAGCGGGGGGGTACAATGAGCAGTTCTTC.